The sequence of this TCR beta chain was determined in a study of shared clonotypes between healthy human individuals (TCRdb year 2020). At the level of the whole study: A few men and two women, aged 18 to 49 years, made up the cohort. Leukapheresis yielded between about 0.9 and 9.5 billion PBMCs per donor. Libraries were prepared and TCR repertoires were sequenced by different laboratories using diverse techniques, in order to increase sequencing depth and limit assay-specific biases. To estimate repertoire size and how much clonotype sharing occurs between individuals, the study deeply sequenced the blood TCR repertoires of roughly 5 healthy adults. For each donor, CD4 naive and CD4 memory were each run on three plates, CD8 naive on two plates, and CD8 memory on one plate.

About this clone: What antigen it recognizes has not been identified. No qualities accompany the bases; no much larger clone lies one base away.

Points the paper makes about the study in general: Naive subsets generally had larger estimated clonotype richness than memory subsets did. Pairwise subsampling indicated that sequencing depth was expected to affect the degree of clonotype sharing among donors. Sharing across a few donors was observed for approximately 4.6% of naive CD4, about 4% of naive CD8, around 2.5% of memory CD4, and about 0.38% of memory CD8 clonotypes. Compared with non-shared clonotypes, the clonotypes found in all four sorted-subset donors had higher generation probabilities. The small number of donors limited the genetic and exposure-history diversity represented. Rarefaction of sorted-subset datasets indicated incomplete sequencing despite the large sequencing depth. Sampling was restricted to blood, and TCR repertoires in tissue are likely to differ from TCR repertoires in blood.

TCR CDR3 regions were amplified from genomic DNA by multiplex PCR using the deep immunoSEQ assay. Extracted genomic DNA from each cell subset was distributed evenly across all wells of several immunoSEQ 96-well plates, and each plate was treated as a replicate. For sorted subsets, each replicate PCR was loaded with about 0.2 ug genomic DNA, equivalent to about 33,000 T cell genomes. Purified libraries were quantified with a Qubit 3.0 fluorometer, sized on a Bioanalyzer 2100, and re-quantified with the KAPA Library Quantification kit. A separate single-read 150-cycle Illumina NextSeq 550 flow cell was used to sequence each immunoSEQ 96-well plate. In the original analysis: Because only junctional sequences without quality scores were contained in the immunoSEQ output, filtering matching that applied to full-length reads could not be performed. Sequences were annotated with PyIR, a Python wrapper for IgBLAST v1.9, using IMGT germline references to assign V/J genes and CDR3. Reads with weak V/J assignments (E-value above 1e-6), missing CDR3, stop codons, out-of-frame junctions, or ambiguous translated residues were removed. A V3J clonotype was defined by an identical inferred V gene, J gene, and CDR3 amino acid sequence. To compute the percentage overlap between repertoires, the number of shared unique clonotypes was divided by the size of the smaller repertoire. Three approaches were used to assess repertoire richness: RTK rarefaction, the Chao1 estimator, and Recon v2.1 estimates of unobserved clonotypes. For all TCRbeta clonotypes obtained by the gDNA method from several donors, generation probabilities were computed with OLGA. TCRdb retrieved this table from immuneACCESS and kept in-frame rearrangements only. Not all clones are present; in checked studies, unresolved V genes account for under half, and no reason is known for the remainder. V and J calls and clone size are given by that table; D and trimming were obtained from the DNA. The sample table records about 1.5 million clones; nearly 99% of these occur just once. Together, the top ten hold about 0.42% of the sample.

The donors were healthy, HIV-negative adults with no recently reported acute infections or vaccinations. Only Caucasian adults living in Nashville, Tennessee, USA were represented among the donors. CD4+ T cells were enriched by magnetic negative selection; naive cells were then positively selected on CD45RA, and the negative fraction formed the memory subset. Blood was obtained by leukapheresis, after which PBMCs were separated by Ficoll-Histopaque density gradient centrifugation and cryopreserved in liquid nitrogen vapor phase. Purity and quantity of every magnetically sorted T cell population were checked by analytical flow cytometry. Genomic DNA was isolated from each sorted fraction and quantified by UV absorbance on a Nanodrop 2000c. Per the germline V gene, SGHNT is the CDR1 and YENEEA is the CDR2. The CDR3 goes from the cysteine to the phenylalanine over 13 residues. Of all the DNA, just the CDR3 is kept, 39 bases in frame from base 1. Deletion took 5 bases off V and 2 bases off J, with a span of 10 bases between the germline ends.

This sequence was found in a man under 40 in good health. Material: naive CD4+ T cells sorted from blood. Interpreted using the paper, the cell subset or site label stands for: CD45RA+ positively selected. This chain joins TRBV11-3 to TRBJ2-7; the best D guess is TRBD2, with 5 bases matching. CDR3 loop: CASSPSGTYEQYF. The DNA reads TGTGCCAGCAGCCCGAGCGGAACCTACGAGCAGTACTTC.